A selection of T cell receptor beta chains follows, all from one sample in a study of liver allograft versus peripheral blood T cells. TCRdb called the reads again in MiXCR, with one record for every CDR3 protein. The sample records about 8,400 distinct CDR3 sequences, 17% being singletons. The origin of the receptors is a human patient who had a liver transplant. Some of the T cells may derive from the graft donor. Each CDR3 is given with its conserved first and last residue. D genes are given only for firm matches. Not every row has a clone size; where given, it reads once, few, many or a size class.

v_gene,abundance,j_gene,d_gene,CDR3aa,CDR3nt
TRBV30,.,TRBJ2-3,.,CAWRISANTDTQYF,TGTGCCTGGAGGATTAGCGCCAACACAGATACGCAGTATTTT
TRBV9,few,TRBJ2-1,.,CASGLSGSDEQFF,TGTGCCAGCGGCTTGAGTGGAAGCGATGAGCAGTTCTTC
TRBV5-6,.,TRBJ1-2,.,CASSLRLGYGYTF,TGTGCCAGCAGCTTGCGCCTGGGCTATGGCTACACCTTC
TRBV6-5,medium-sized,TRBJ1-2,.,CASSGTGPTSGYTF,TGTGCCAGCAGTGGAACCGGGCCTACGAGTGGCTACACCTTC
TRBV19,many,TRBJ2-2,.,CASSIGLFQVTDTGELFF,TGTGCCAGTAGTATTGGGTTATTTCAGGTTACGGACACCGGGGAGCTGTTTTTT
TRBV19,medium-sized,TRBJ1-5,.,CASSIVGGRRSNQPQHF,TGTGCCAGTAGTATAGTGGGGGGGCGCCGGAGCAATCAGCCCCAGCATTTT
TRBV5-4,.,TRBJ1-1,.,CASSLSTDSATEAFF,TGTGCCAGCAGCTTGTCGACGGACAGTGCGACTGAAGCTTTCTTT
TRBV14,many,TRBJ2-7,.,CASSQSRGRLGEQYF,TGTGCCAGCAGCCAAAGCCGGGGCAGACTTGGAGAGCAGTACTTC
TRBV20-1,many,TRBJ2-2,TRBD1,CSAPNRGKVLTGELFF,TGCAGTGCACCCAACAGGGGAAAGGTGCTGACCGGGGAGCTGTTTTTT
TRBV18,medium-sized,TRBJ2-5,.,CASSRAPGKETQYF,TGTGCCAGCTCACGAGCCCCGGGGAAGGAGACCCAGTACTTC
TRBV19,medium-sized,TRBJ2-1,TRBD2,CASSMKGAGGPGEQFF,TGTGCCAGTAGTATGAAGGGAGCGGGAGGGCCAGGGGAGCAGTTCTTC
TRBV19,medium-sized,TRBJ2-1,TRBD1,CASSLGQSYNEQFF,TGTGCCAGTTCGCTGGGACAGAGCTACAATGAGCAGTTCTTC
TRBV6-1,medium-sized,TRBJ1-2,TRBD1,CASRRDRTFYGYTF,TGTGCCAGCAGGAGGGACAGAACTTTCTATGGCTACACCTTC
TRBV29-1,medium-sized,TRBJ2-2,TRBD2,CSVGGPSGWTGELFF,TGCAGCGTTGGGGGTCCTAGCGGGTGGACCGGGGAGCTGTTTTTT
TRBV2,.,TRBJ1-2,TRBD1,CASSYRTGNYGYTF,TGTGCCAGCAGTTATAGGACAGGAAACTATGGCTACACCTTC
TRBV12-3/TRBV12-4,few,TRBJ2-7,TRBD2,CASSLIGTSSSYEQYF,TGTGCCAGCAGTTTAATAGGGACTAGCAGCAGTTACGAGCAGTACTTC
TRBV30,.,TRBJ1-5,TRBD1,CVWSKAGGRSQPQHF,TGTGTCTGGAGTAAGGCAGGGGGCCGCAGTCAGCCCCAGCATTTT
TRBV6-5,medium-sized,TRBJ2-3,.,CASSYSLRRNTQYF,TGTGCCAGCAGTTACTCGCTAAGGCGGAATACGCAGTATTTT
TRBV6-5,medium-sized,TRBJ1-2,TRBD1,CASSQGPGQGTF,TGTGCCAGCAGTCAGGGACCGGGACAGGGCACCTTC
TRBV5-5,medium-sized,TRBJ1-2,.,CASSSRGGRDRGYTF,TGTGCCAGCAGCTCTCGGGGAGGGCGAGATCGTGGCTACACCTTC
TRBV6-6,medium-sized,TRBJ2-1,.,CASSESIYSTYNEQFF,TGTGCCAGCAGTGAATCTATTTACTCCACCTACAATGAGCAGTTCTTC
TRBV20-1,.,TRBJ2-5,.,CSATKTQYF,TGCAGTGCTACCAAGACCCAGTACTTC
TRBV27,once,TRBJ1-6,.,CASFGLRSPLHF,TGTGCCAGCTTTGGACTGCGTTCACCCCTCCACTTT
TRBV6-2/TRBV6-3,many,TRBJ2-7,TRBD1,CAGSWIKTGNSYEQYF,TGTGCCGGCTCCTGGATCAAGACAGGGAACTCCTACGAGCAGTACTTC
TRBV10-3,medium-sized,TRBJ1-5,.,CAISESTEQPQHF,TGTGCCATCAGTGAGTCTACGGAGCAGCCCCAGCATTTT
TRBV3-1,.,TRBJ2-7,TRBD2,CASSPGPGGEQYF,TGTGCCAGCAGCCCCGGGCCGGGGGGTGAGCAGTACTTC
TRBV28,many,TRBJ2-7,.,CASSFHKTYEQYF,TGTGCCAGCAGTTTCCACAAGACCTACGAGCAGTACTTC
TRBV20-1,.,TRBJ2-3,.,CSAIGLLGTTDTQYF,TGCAGTGCTATAGGACTACTCGGGACAACAGATACGCAGTATTTT
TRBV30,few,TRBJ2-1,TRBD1,CAWSDGTGGNEQFF,TGTGCCTGGAGTGATGGGACAGGCGGTAATGAGCAGTTCTTC
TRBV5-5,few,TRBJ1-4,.,CASSLWGNEKLFF,TGTGCCAGCAGCTTGTGGGGGAATGAAAAACTGTTTTTT
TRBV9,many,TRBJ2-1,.,CASSPSFRTGDNEQFF,TGTGCCAGCAGCCCGAGCTTTAGGACTGGGGACAATGAGCAGTTCTTC
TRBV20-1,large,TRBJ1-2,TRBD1,CSARTGGYGYTF,TGCAGTGCAAGGACAGGGGGCTATGGCTACACCTTC
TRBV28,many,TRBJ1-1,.,CASSRGASEAFF,TGTGCCAGCAGCCGCGGTGCGTCGGAAGCTTTCTTT
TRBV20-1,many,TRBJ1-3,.,CSARDPGIHSGNTIYF,TGCAGTGCTAGAGATCCAGGCATCCACTCTGGAAACACCATATATTTT
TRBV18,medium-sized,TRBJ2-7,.,CASSPTDPSYEQYF,TGTGCCAGCTCACCCACAGATCCGTCCTACGAGCAGTACTTC
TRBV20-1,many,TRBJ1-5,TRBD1,CSARSTGGSNQPQHF,TGCAGTGCTAGATCGACAGGGGGCAGCAATCAGCCCCAGCATTTT
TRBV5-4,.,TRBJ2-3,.,CASSGMVGGTDTQYF,TGTGCCAGCAGCGGAATGGTGGGAGGCACAGATACGCAGTATTTT
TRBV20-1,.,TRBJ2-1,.,CSAPENDNEQFF,TGCAGTGCTCCCGAAAACGACAATGAGCAGTTCTTC
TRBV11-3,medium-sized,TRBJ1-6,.,CASSTSVVDSPLHF,.
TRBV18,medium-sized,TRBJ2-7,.,CASSPPAHYEQYF,TGTGCCAGCTCACCACCGGCGCACTACGAGCAGTACTTC
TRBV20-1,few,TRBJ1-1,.,CSAPGNTEAFF,TGCAGTGCTCCAGGGAACACTGAAGCTTTCTTT
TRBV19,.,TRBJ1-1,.,CASSAETVIEAFF,TGTGCCAGTAGTGCCGAGACAGTCATAGAAGCTTTCTTT
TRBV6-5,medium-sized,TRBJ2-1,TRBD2,CASSPGGYNEQFF,TGTGCCAGCAGTCCGGGGGGTTACAATGAGCAGTTCTTC
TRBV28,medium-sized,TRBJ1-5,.,CATFRRINQPQHF,TGTGCCACCTTTCGGCGGATCAATCAGCCCCAGCATTTT
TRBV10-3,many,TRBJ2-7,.,CAIRTGPRYEQYF,TGTGCCATCAGGACGGGACCAAGATACGAGCAGTACTTC
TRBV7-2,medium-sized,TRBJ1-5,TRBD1,CASSKDREQPQHF,TGTGCCAGCAGCAAAGACAGGGAACAGCCCCAGCATTTT
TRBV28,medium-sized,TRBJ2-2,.,CASSRRTGTGELFF,TGTGCCAGCAGCCGCAGGACGGGGACCGGGGAGCTGTTTTTT
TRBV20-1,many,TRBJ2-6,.,CSATNPGMSGANVLTF,TGCAGTGCTACGAATCCGGGGATGTCTGGGGCCAACGTCCTGACTTTC
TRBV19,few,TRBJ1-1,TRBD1,CASSDTGTGVGYEAFF,TGTGCCAGTAGCGACACCGGGACAGGGGTCGGGTATGAAGCTTTCTTT
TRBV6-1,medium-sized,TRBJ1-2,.,CASTRDGGWYGYTF,TGTGCCAGCACTAGAGACGGTGGCTGGTATGGCTACACCTTC
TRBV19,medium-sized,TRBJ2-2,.,CASSITGSGELFF,TGTGCCAGTAGTATCACAGGGTCCGGGGAGCTGTTTTTT
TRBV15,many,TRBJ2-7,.,CATSRVPAGRRYF,TGTGCCACCAGCAGAGTCCCGGCAGGAAGGCGGTACTTC